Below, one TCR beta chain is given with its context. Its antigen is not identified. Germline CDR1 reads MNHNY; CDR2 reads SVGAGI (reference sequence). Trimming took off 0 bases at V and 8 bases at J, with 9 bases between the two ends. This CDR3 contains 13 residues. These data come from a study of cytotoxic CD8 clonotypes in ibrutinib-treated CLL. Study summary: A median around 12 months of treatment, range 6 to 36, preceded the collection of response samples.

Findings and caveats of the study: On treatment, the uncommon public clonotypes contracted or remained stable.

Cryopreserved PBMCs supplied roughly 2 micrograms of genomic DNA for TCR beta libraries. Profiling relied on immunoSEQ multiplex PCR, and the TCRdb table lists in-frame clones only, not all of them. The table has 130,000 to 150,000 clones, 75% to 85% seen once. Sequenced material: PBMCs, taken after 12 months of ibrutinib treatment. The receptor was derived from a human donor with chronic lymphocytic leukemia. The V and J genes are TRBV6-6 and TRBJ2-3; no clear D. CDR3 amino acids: CASSYSTTSTQYF. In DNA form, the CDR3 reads TGTGCCAGCAGTTACTCGACCACAAGTACGCAGTATTTT.